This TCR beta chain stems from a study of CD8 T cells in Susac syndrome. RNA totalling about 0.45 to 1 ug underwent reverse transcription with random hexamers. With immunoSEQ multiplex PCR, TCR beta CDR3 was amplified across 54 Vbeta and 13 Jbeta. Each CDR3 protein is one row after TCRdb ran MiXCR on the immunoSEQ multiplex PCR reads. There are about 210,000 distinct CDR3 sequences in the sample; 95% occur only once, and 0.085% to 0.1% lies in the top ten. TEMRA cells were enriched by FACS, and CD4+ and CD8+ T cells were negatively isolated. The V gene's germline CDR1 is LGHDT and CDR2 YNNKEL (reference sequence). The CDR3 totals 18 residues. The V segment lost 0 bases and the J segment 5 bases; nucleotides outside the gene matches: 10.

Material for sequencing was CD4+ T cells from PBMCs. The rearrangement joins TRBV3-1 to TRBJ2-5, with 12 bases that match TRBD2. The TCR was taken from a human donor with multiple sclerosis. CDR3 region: CASSQDPPSGGAWETQYF. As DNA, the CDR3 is TGTGCCAGCAGCCAAGATCCTCCTAGCGGGGGGGCCTGGGAGACCCAGTACTTC.